This T cell receptor beta chain appears in the sequencing data of a study of post-analysis software for immune sequencing data. Presence of unique molecular identifiers characterized the TCR beta cDNA libraries. TCRdb re-derived calls from the PCR reads in MiXCR, one entry per CDR3 protein. The sample has roughly 580,000 distinct CDR3 sequences; around 40% are singletons. This clonotype was counted a few times. Its antigen is as yet unknown. V lost 1 base and J lost 6, with 12 bases in between. There are 15 residues in the CDR3. Germline lookup yields CDR1 SEHNR and CDR2 FQNEAQ (reference sequence). Study-wide points: Compared with controls, patients showed significantly lower normalized Chao1 diversity. Controls showed lower frequencies than patients for five TRBV segments, and TRBV5-6, TRBV5-1 and TRBV20-1 were among these.

The clonotype originates from a girl between 5 and 17 years old with multiple sclerosis. The sample taken for sequencing was blood. The V call is TRBV7-9, the J call TRBJ1-4, with D hard to call. CDR3 amino acids: CASSLEGTRDEKLFF. Written as DNA, the CDR3 is TGTGCCAGCAGCTTAGAAGGTACCAGAGATGAAAAACTGTTTTTT.